The present T cell receptor beta chain was sequenced within a study of blood T cell repertoires in COVID-19. As for the study in general: Collection of acute and convalescent COVID-19 samples took place in the United States, Italy and Spain.

The germline CDR1 and CDR2 sequences are SGHAT and FQNNGV. Between the trimmed V and J ends, which lost 5 bases and 3 bases, there was a span of 19 bases. The CDR3 totals 16 residues. The authors' processing: The assay estimated nucleated cells by amplifying reference gene primers. TCRdb keeps only in-frame clones here, not all; method: immunoSEQ multiplex PCR. V and J calls and clone size are those listed in that table; D and trimming were worked out from the DNA. Here the sample spans 200,000 to 300,000 clones, over 70% being singletons. Input material: peripheral blood. The chain links TRBV11-2 to TRBJ2-5, with D uncertain. The receptor was derived from an elderly woman with acute or convalescent COVID-19. The DNA for the CDR3 is TGTGCCAGCAGCCCAACGGGTGGCGGCTTAGAAGAGACCCAGTACTTC. Translated, it gives CASSPTGGGLEETQYF.